The next 3 T cell receptor beta chains were all read from a single sample in a study of blood T cell repertoires in COVID-19. TCRdb keeps only in-frame clones here, not all; method: immunoSEQ multiplex PCR. The profile shows some 200,000 clones, 75% to 90% of them singletons. The sequencing input was PBMCs or T cells enriched from blood (not recorded which). These receptors were obtained from a middle-aged woman with acute COVID-19.

This sequence joins TRBV27 and TRBJ2-2, with D possibly TRBD1 on 5 matching bases. Germline lookup yields CDR1 MNHEY and CDR2 SMNVEV (reference sequence). Trimming stripped 6 bases from V and 4 bases from J, with 12 bases between. The CDR3 extends over 14 amino acids. The CDR3 reads CASRWGRSTGELFF. The CDR3 DNA is TGTGCCAGCAGATGGGGCAGAAGCACCGGGGAGCTGTTTTTT.

The rearrangement uses TRBV9 and TRBJ1-2, with 7 bases identical to TRBD1. CDR3 length equals 17 residues. From germline, CDR1 is SGDLS and CDR2 YYNGEE. Trimming removed 0 bases from V and 8 bases from J; junction bases left unmatched: 16. CDR3 region: CASSVAWDSSPGGGYTF. As DNA, the CDR3 is TGTGCCAGCAGCGTAGCTTGGGACAGTTCCCCTGGGGGAGGCTACACCTTC.

The chain couples TRBV24-1 to TRBJ1-2; 7 nucleotides agree with TRBD1. The length of the CDR3 is 13 residues. The germline V gene has CDR1 KGHDR and CDR2 SFDVKD. Trimming took 7 bases from V and 7 from J; bases not matched to a gene: 8. CDR3 coding DNA: TGTGCCACCAGCCGGGACAGCTACTTTGGCTACACCTTC. It codes for CATSRDSYFGYTF.